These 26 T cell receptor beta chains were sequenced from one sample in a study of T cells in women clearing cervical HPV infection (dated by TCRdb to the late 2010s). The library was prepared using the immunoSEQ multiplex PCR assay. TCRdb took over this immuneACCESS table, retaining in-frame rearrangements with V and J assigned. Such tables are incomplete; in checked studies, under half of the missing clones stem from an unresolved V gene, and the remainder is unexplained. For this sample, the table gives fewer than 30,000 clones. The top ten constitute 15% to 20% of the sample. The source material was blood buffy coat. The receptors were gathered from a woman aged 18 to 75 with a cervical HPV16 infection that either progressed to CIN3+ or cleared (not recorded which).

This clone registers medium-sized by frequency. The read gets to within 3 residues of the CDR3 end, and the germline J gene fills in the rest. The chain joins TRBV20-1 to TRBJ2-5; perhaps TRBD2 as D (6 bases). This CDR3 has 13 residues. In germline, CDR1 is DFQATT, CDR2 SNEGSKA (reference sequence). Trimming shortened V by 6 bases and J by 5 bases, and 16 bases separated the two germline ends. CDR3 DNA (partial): TGCAGTGCCCGACTAGGAGGGTGGGAGACC. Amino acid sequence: CSARLGGWET. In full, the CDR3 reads CSARLGGWETQYF.

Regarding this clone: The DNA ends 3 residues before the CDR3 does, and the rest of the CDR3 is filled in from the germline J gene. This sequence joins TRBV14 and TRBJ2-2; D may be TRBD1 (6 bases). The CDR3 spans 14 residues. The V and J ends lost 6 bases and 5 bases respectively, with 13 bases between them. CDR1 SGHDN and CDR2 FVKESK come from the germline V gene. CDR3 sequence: CASRGTGFTGELFF. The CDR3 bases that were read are TGTGCCAGCAGGGGTACAGGGTTTACCGGGGAG.

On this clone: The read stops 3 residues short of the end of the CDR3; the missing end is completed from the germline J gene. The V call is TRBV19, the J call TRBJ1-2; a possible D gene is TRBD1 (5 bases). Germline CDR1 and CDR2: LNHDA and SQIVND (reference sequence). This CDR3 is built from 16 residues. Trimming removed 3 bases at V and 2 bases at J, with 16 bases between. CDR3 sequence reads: CASSIRGPSGNYGYTF. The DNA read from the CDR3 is TGTGCCAGTAGTATTAGGGGTCCGAGTGGGAACTATGGC.

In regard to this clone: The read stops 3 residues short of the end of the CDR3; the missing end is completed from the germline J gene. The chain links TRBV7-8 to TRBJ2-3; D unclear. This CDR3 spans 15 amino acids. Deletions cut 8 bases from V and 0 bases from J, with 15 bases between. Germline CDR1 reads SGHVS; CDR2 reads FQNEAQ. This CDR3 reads CASVKSRQSTDTQYF. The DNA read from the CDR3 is TGTGCCAGCGTGAAGAGCAGGCAGAGCACAGATACG. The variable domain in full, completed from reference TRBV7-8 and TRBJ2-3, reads GAGVSQSPRYKVAKRGQDVALRCDPISGHVSLFWYQQALGQGPEFLTYFQNEAQLDKSGLPSDRFFAERPEGSVSTLKIQRTQQEDSAVYLCASVKSRQSTDTQYFGPGTRLTVL.

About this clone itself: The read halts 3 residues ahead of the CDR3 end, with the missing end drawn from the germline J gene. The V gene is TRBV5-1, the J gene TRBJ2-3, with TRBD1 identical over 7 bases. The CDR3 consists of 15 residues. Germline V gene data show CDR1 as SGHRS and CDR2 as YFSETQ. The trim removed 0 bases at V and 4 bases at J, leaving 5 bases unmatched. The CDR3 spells CASSLATGESDTQYF. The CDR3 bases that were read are TGCGCCAGCAGCTTGGCTACAGGGGAATCAGATACG.

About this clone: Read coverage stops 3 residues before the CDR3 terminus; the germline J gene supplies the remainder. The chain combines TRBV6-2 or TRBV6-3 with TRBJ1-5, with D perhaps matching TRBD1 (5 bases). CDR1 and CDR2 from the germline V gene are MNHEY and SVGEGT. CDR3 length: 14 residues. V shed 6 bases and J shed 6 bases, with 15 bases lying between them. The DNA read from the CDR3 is TGTGCCAGCAGCCCTGCCAGGGATGGTCAGCCC. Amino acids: CASSPARDGQP. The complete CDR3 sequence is CASSPARDGQPQHF.

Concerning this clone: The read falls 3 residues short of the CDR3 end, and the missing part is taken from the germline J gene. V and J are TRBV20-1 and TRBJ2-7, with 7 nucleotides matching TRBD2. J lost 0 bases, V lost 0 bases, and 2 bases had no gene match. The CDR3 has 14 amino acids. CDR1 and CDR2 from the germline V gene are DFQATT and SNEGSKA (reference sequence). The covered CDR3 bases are TGCAGTGCTAGAGATCTAGCGGTCTCCTACGAG. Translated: CSARDLAVSYE. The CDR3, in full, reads CSARDLAVSYEQYF.

CDR3 DNA, as far as it was read: TGTGCCAGCAGCGTAGGGACAGCCACCTACAATGAG. Translation gives CASSVGTATYNE. The whole CDR3 sequence reads CASSVGTATYNEQFF. The chain uses TRBV9 and TRBJ2-1; maybe TRBD1 (6 bases). The read falls 3 residues short of the CDR3 end, and the missing part is taken from the germline J gene. Germline loops: CDR1 SGDLS, CDR2 YYNGEE. CDR3 size: 15 residues. Trimming cost V 0 bases and J 2 bases, with 9 bases left between them.

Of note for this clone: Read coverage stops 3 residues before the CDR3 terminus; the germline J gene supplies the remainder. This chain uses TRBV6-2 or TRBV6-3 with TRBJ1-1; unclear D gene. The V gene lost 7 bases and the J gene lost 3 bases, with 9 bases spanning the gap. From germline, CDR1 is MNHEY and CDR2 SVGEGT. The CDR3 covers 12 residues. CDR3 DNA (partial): TGTGCCAGCATGTCAACATACACTGAA. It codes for CASMSTYTE. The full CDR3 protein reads CASMSTYTEAFF.

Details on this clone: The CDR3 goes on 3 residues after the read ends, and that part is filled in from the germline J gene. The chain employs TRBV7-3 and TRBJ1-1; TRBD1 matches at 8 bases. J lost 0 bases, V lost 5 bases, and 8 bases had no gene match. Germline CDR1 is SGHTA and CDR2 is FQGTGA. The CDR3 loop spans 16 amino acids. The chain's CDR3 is CASSLQTGALNTEAFF. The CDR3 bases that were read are TGTGCCAGCAGCCTACAGACAGGGGCATTGAACACTGAA.

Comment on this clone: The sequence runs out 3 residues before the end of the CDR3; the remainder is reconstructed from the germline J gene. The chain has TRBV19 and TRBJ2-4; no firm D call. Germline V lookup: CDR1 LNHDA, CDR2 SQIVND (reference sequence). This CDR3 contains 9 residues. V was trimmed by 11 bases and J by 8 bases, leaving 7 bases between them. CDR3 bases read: TGTGCCGCGTCGTACATT. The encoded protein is CAASYI. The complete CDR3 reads CAASYIQYF.

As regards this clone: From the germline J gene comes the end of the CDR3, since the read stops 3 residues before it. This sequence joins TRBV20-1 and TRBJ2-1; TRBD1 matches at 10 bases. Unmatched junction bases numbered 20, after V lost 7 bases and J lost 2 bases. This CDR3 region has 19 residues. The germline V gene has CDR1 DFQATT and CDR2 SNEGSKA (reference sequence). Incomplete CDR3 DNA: TGCAGTGTTTATTCCCGGGACAGGGGCCCCGGAGGAGCCTACAATGAG. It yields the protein CSVYSRDRGPGGAYNE. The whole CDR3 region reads CSVYSRDRGPGGAYNEQFF.

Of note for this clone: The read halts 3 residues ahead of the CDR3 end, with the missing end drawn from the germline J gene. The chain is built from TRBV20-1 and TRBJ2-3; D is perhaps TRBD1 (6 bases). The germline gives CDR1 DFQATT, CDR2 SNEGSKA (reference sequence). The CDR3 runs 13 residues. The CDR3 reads CSASRTVQETQYF. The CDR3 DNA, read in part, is TGCAGTGCTAGCCGGACAGTACAAGAGACG.

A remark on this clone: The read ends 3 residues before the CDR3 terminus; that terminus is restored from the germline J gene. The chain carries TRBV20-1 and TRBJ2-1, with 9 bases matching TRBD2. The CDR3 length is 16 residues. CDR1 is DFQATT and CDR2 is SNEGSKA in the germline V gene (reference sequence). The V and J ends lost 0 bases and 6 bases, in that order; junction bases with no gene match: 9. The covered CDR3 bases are TGCAGTGCTAGAGATCGTGGCGGGAGGGCCGTCAATGAG. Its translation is CSARDRGGRAVNE. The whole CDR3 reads CSARDRGGRAVNEQFF.

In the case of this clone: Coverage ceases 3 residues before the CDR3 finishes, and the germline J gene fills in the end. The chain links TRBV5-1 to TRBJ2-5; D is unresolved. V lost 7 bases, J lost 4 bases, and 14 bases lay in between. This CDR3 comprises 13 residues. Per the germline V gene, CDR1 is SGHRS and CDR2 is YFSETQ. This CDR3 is CASAAARIETQYF. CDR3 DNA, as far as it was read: TGCGCCAGCGCGGCGGCGCGCATAGAGACC. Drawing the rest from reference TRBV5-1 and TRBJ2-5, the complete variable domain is KAGVTQTPRYLIKTRGQQVTLSCSPISGHRSVSWYQQTPGQGLQFLFEYFSETQRNKGNFPGRFSGRQFSNSRSEMNVSTLELGDSALYLCASAAARIETQYFGPGTRLLVL.

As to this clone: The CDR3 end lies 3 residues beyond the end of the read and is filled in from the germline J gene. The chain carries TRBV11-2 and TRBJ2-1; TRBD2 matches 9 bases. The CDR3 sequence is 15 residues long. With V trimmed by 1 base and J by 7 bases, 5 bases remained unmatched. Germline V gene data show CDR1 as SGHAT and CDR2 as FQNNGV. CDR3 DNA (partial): TGTGCCAGCAGCTTAGGTAGCGGGGGAGTTAATGAG. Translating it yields CASSLGSGGVNE. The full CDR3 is CASSLGSGGVNEQFF.

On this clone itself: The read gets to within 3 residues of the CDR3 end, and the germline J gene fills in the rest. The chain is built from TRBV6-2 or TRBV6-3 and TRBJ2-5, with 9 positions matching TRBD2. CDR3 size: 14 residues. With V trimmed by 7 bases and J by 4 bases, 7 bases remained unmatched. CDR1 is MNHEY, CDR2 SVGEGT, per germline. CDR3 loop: CASNRLAVGETQYF. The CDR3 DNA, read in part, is TGTGCCAGCAACAGACTAGCGGTGGGAGAGACC.

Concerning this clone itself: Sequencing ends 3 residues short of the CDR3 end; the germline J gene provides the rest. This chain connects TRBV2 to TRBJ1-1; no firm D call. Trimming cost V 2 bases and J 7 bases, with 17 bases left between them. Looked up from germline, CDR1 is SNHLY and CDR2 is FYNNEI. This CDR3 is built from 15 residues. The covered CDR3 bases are TGTGCCAGCAGTGAATTACACCTTAAAGAGGGTGAA. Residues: CASSELHLKEGE. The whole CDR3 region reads CASSELHLKEGEAFF.

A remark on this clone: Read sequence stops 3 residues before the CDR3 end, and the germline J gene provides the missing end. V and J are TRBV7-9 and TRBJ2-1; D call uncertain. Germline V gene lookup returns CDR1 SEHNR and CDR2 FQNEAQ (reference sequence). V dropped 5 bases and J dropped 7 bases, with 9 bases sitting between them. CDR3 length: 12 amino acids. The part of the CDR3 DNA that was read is TGTGCCAGCAGCCCACAGACGAATGAG. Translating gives CASSPQTNE. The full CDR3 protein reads CASSPQTNEQFF. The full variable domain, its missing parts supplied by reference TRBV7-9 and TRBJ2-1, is DTGVSQNPRHKITKRGQNVTFRCDPISEHNRLYWYRQTLGQGPEFLTYFQNEAQLEKSRLLSDRFSAERPKGSFSTLEIQRTEQGDSAMYLCASSPQTNEQFFGPGTRLTVL.

The DNA read from the CDR3 is TGTGCCAGCAGCTCCACAGGGTCAAAAGAGACA. This sequence encodes CASSSTGSKET. The whole CDR3 is CASSSTGSKETAFF. V is TRBV7-9 and J is TRBJ1-1, with D tentatively TRBD1 (6 bases). The read ends 3 residues shy of where the CDR3 ends; the end is completed using the germline J gene. CDR1 is SEHNR and CDR2 is FQNEAQ in the germline V gene (reference sequence). CDR3 length: 14 residues.

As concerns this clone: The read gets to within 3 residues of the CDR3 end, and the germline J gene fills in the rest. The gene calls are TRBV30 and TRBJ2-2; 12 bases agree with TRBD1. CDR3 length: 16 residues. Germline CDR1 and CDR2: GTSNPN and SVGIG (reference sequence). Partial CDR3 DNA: TGTGCCTGGAGTCTGGGACAGGGGGCGGCTAATGAAAAG. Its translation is CAWSLGQGAANEK. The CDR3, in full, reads CAWSLGQGAANEKLFF.

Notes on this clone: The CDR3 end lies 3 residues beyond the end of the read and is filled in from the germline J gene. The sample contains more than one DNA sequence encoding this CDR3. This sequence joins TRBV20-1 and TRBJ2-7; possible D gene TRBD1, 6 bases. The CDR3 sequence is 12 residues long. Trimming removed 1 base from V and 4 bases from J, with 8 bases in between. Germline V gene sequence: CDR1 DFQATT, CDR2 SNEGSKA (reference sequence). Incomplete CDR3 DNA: TGCAGTGCTAGAGTGGGGGCGTACGAG. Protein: CSARVGAYE. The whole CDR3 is CSARVGAYEQYF.

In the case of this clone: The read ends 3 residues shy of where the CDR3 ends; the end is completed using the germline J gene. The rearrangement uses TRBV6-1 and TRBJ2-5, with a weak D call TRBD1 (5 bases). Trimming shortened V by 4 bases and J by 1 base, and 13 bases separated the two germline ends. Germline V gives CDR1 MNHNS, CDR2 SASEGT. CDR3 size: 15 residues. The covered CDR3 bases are TGTGCCAGCAGTGGGCCAGGGTTTGTCCAAGAGACC. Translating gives CASSGPGFVQET. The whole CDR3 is CASSGPGFVQETQYF.

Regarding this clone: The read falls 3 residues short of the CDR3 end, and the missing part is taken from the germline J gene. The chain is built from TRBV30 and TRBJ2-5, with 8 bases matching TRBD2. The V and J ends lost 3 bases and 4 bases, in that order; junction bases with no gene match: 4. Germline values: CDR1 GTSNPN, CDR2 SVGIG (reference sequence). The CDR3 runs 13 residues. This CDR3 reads CAWSGGVRETQYF. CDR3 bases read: TGTGCCTGGAGCGGGGGGGTACGAGAGACC.

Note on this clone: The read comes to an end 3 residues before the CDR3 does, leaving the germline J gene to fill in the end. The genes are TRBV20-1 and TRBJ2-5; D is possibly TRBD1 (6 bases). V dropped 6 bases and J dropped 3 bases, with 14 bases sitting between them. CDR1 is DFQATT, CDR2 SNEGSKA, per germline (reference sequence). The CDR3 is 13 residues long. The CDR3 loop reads CSAPPGHKETQYF. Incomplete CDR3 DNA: TGCAGTGCCCCTCCGGGACATAAAGAGACC.

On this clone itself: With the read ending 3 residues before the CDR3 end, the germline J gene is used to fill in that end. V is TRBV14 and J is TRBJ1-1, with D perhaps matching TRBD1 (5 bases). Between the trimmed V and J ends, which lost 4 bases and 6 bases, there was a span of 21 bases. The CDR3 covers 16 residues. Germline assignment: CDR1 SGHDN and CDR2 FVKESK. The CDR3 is CASSLGSGRVSAEAFF. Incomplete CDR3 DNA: TGTGCCAGCAGCCTTGGATCAGGGAGGGTCTCGGCTGAA.